These T cell receptor beta chains were read from a single sample in a study of blood T cell repertoires in COVID-19. TCRdb's table, derived via immunoSEQ multiplex PCR, lists solely in-frame clones and lacks some. This repertoire shows some 290,000 clones, about nine tenths found once; its top ten account for over 2%. Sequencing was done on a sample of PBMCs or T cells enriched from blood (not recorded which). These receptors came from a woman aged 40 to 50 with acute COVID-19. CDR3s include the opening cysteine and the closing phenylalanine or tryptophan. D genes are given only for firm matches. Size is omitted from some rows. Given values are once, few, many or a class for expanded clones.

>NA|TRBJ2-3|TRBV9|NA
CASSVERGGSTDTQYF
TGTGCCAGCAGCGTAGAAAGGGGCGGTAGCACAGATACGCAGTATTTT
>NA|TRBJ2-3|TRBV4-1|NA
CASSQVVAPTDTQYF
TGCGCCAGCAGCCAAGTTGTAGCGCCCACAGATACGCAGTATTTT
>NA|TRBJ1-1|TRBV25-1|NA
CASSRQAYEGAFF
TGTGCCAGCAGTAGGCAGGCTTATGAGGGAGCTTTCTTT
>NA|TRBJ2-7|TRBV5-1|NA
CASSLGSGNYEQYF
TGCGCCAGCAGCTTGGGATCAGGAAACTACGAGCAGTACTTC
>NA|TRBJ1-2|TRBV19|NA
CASTKADPTNYGYTF
TGTGCCAGTACCAAGGCGGATCCCACGAACTATGGCTACACCTTC
>NA|TRBJ2-3|TRBV27|TRBD2
CASSFLAGGPRDTQYF
TGTGCCAGCAGTTTTCTAGCGGGAGGGCCCAGAGATACGCAGTATTTT
>NA|TRBJ2-3|TRBV28|TRBD2
CASSLGLEDTQYF
TGTGCCAGCAGTTTGGGACTAGAAGATACGCAGTATTTT
>NA|TRBJ1-2|TRBV28|NA
CASSLPPLGLYGYTF
TGTGCCAGCAGTTTACCACCGCTCGGACTTTATGGCTACACCTTC
>NA|TRBJ2-7|TRBV11-1|TRBD1
CASSLALWTGGQYF
TGTGCCAGCAGCTTAGCCCTCTGGACAGGAGGGCAGTACTTC
>NA|TRBJ1-4|TRBV24-1|NA
CATSASSNEKLFF
TGTGCCACCAGTGCTTCCTCTAATGAAAAACTGTTTTTT
>NA|TRBJ1-3|TRBV5-1|NA
CASSLDRSSGNTIYF
TGCGCCAGCAGCTTGGACAGGAGCTCTGGAAACACCATATATTTT
>NA|TRBJ2-7|TRBV10-3|NA
CASESDKTYEQYF
TGTGCCAGCGAATCGGACAAAACCTACGAGCAGTACTTC
>once|TRBJ1-1|TRBV3-1/TRBV3-2|TRBD1
CASSPRDRVTEAFF
TGTGCCAGCAGCCCCCGGGACAGGGTCACTGAAGCTTTCTTT
>NA|TRBJ1-1|TRBV20-1|NA
CSASSGRGVWGTEAFF
TGCAGTGCTAGTTCAGGCAGGGGAGTGTGGGGCACTGAAGCTTTCTTT
>NA|TRBJ2-3|TRBV2|NA
CASSEFPGGGSTDTQYF
TGTGCCAGCAGTGAGTTCCCCGGAGGCGGTAGCACAGATACGCAGTATTTT
>NA|TRBJ2-5|TRBV25-1|NA
CASSESGGRGRGTQYF
TGTGCCAGCAGTGAATCGGGAGGCAGGGGACGGGGGACCCAGTACTTC
>NA|TRBJ1-3|TRBV6-5|NA
CASSYSSPISGNTIYF
TGTGCCAGCAGTTACAGTAGTCCGATCTCTGGAAACACCATATATTTT